This TCR beta chain was captured by sequencing in a study of cytomegalovirus exposure and HLA in healthy donors. 60 Vbeta and 13 Jbeta primers were used in PCR. Generated by immunoSEQ multiplex PCR, the TCRdb table keeps only in-frame clones and is missing some. The sample consists of 83,000 or so clones, roughly 80% of them appearing once. The CDR3 contains 13 residues. Trimming stripped 3 bases from V and 6 bases from J, with 12 bases between. Germline assignment: CDR1 MNHEY and CDR2 SMNVEV (reference sequence). Whole-study results and caveats: Cytomegalovirus association was listed for 164 TCR beta chains. Accurate predictions that matched the HLA-A and HLA-B alleles of most subjects were reportedly made from TCR beta sequences. A further, later analysis showed that HLA-associated TCR beta chains (compared with equally common others) were more clonally expanded. In an earlier analysis, in roughly 600 donors, most V segments appeared productive either ~90% or ~30% of the time.

Comments on this clone: Its antigen is unknown.

The TCR originated in a woman in her thirties or forties in good health and CMV-seropositive. The sequencing sample was made of PBMCs. The rearrangement links TRBV27 to TRBJ2-7, with D possibly matching TRBD2 (5 bases). CDR3 nucleotide sequence: TGTGCCAGCAGTTTTGAGGGATGGGGCGAGCAGTACTTC. It codes for CASSFEGWGEQYF.